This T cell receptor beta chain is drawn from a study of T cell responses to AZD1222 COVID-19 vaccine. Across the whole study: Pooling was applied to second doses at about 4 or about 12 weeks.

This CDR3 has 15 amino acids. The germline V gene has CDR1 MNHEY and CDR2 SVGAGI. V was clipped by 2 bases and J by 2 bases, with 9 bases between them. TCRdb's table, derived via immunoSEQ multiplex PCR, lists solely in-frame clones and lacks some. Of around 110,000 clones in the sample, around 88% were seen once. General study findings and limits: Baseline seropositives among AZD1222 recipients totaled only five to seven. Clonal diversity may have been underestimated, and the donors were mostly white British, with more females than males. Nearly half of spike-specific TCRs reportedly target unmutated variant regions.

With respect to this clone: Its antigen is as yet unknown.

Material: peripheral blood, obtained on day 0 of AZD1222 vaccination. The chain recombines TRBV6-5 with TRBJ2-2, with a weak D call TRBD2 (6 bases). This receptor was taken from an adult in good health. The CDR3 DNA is TGTGCCAGCAGTTACACGGGACTCAACACCGGGGAGCTGTTTTTT. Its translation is CASSYTGLNTGELFF.